This T cell receptor (beta chain) was obtained from a study of neurological immune-mediated disorders. V gave up 2 bases and J gave up 8 bases, with 14 bases separating them. Germline V gene lookup returns CDR1 MNHNS and CDR2 SASEGT. The CDR3 is made up of 14 amino acids. This clonotype appeared many times. The sample's time point: longitudinal time-point 3. Each CDR3 protein is one row after TCRdb ran MiXCR on the 5' RACE reads. This sample has approximately 89,000 distinct CDR3 sequences, with about 4.3% found just once. Specimen: PBMCs. This chain joins TRBV6-1 and TRBJ2-3; D unclear. This clonotype originated in a woman in her fifties or sixties with multiple sclerosis. The CDR3 DNA follows: TGTGCCAGCAGTGAATCGACTGGGTCGGCTACGCAGTATTTT. Translation gives CASSESTGSATQYF.